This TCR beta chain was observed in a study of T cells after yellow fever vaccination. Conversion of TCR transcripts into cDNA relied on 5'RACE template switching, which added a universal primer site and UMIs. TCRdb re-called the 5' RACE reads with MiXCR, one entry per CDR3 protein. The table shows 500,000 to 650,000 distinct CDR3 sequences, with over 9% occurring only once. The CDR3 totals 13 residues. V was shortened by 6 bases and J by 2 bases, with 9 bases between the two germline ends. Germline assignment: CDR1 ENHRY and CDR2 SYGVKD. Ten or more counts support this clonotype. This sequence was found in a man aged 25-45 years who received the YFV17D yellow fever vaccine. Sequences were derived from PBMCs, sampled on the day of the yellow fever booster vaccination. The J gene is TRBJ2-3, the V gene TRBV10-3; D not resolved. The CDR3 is CAISAPATDTQYF. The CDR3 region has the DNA TGTGCCATCAGCGCTCCGGCCACAGATACGCAGTATTTT.